This TCR beta chain was profiled in a study of CD8 T cells in Susac syndrome. Points from the study as a whole: The authors acknowledged that the study's TCR sequencing and HLA analysis involved relatively few individuals.

An input of about 0.5 to 1 ug of RNA was subjected to reverse transcription using random hexamers. Amplification of TCR beta CDR3 was carried out by immunoSEQ multiplex PCR, which covered 54 Vbeta and 13 Jbeta segments. TCRdb fed the immunoSEQ multiplex PCR reads into MiXCR, producing one record per CDR3 protein. The repertoire holds roughly 70,000 distinct CDR3 sequences, with over 90% as singletons. V was trimmed by 1 base and J by 6 bases, leaving 13 bases between them. The germline V gene encodes CDR1 SNHLY and CDR2 FYNNEI. CDR3 length equals 15 residues. In blood CD8+ and CD4+ T cells, TCR beta underwent sequencing. Treatment-naive patients with stable or active relapsing-remitting disease served as multiple sclerosis controls. Note on this clonotype: Its antigen is as yet unknown.

V usage is TRBV2 and J usage is TRBJ2-1, with D possibly matching TRBD2 (5 bases). The sequencing sample was made of CD4+ T cells from PBMCs. This sequence was found in a human donor with multiple sclerosis. In DNA, the CDR3 is TGTGCCAGCAGTGAAGTTGTCCGGGGTTCCAATGAGCAGTTCTTC. This encodes CASSEVVRGSNEQFF.